The present T cell receptor beta chain was sequenced within a study of cytomegalovirus exposure and HLA in healthy donors. The overall study: The approximately 670 first-cohort repertoires and the 120 or so validation repertoires shared the same platform, a later analysis reported. Study-wide findings and caveats: Researchers counted 180 or so TCR beta chains as cytomegalovirus-associated. Subsequent analysis showed first-cohort TCR clusters tending to co-occur in some 120 validation repertoires.

Germline V CDR1 and CDR2: MRHNA, SNTAGT. The CDR3 length is 16 residues. J lost 3 bases, V lost 3 bases, and 7 bases had no gene match. Comments on this clone: Its matching antigen is unknown.

Profiling relied on immunoSEQ multiplex PCR, and the TCRdb table lists in-frame clones only, not all of them. This table holds about 280,000 clones, approximately 86% found once. The chain uses TRBV6-4 and TRBJ2-3; 9 bases align to TRBD2. The source material was PBMCs. This receptor was obtained from a young woman in good health and CMV-seronegative. CDR3 in DNA: TGTGCCAGCAGTGAGGAGGCGGGGGGGCGAACAGATACGCAGTATTTT. Its translation is CASSEEAGGRTDTQYF.